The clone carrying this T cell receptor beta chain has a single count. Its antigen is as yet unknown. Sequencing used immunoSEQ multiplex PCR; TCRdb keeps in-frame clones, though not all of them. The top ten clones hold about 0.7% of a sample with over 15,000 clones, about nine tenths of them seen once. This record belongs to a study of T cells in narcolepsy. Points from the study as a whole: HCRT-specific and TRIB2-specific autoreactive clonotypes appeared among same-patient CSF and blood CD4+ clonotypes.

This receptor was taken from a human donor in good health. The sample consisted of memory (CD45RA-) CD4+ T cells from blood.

This chain's CDR3 is CASSLAGVGANVLTF. The CDR3 coding sequence is TGTGCCAGCAGCTTGGCAGGGGTTGGGGCCAACGTCCTGACTTTC. V is TRBV5-6 and J is TRBJ2-6; weak D call: TRBD1 (6 bases). V gave up 0 bases and J gave up 3 bases, with 7 bases separating them. CDR1 and CDR2 (germline): SGHDT, YYEEEE. CDR3 length equals 15 residues.